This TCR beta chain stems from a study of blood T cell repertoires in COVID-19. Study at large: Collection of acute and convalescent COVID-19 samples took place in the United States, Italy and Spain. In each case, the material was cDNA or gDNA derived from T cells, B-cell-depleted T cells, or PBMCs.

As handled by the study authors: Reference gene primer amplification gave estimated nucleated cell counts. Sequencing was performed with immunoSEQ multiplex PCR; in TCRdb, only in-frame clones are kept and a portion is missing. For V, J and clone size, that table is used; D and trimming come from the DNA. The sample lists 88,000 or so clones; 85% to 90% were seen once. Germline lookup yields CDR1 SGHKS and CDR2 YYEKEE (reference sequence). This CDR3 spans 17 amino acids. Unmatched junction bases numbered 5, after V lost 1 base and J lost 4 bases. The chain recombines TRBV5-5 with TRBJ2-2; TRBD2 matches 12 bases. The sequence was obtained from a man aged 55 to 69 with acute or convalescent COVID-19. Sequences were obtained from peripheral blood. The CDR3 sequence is CASSLLASGRGTGELFF. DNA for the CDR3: TGTGCCAGCAGCTTGCTGGCTAGCGGGAGGGGCACCGGGGAGCTGTTTTTT.